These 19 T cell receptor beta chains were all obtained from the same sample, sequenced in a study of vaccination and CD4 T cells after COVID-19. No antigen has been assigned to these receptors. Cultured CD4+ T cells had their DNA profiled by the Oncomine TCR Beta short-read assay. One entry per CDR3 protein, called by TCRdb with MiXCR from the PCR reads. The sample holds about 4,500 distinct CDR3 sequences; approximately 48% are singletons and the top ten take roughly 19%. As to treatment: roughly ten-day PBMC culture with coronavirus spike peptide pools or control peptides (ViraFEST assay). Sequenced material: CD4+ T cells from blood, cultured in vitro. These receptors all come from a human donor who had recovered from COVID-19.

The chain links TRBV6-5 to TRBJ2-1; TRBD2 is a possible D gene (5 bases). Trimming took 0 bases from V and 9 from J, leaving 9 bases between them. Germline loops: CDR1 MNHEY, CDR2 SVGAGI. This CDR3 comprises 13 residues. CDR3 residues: CASSYSLVGEQFF. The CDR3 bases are TGTGCCAGCAGTTACTCACTAGTGGGTGAGCAGTTCTTC.

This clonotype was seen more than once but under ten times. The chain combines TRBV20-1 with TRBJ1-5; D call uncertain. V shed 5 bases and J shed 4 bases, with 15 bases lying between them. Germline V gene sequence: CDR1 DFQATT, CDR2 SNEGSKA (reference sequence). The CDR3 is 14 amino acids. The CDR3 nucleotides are TGCAGTGCTGAAGGGTCCCAGATTAATCAGCCCCAGCATTTT. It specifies CSAEGSQINQPQHF.

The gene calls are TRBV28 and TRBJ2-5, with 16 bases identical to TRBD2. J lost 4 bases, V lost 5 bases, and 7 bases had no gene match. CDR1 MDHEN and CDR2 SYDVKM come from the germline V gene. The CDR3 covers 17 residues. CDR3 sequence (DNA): TGTGCCAGCAGTCCGGGACTAGCGGGAGGGATTCGAGAGACCCAGTACTTC. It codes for CASSPGLAGGIRETQYF. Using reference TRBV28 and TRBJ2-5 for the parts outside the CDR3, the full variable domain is DVKVTQSSRYLVKRTGEKVFLECVQDMDHENMFWYRQDPGLGLRLIYFSYDVKMKEKGDIPEGYSVSREKKERFSLILESASTNQTSMYLCASSPGLAGGIRETQYFGPGTRLLVL.

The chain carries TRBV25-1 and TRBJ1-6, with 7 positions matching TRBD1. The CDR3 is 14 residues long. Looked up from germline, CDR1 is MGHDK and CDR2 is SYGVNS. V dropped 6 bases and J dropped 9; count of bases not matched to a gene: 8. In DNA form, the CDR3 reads TGTGCCAGCAGACAGGGGAGGGCTAGTTCACCCCTCCACTTT. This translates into CASRQGRASSPLHF. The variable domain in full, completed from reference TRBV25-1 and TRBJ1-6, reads EADIYQTPRYLVIGTGKKITLECSQTMGHDKMYWYQQDPGMELHLIHYSYGVNSTEKGDLSSESTVSRIRTEHFPLTLESARPSHTSQYLCASRQGRASSPLHFGNGTRLTVT.

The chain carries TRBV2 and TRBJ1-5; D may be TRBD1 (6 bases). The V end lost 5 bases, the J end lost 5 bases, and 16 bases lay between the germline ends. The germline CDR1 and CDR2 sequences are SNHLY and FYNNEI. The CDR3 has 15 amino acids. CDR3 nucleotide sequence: TGTGCCAGCAGTCTCTACAGGGTCCCTGATCAGCCCCAGCATTTT. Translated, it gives CASSLYRVPDQPQHF. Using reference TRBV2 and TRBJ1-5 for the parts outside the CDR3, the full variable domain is EPEVTQTPSHQVTQMGQEVILRCVPISNHLYFYWYRQILGQKVEFLVSFYNNEISEKSEIFDDQFSVERPDGSNFTLKIRSTKLEDSAMYFCASSLYRVPDQPQHFGDGTRLSIL.

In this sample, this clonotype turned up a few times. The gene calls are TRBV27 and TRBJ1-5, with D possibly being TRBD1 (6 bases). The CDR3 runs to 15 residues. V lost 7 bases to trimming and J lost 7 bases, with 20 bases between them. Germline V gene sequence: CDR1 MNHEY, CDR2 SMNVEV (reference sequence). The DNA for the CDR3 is TGTGCCAGCACCCCCCAGGGGCTGGATAAGCAGCCCCAGCATTTT. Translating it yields CASTPQGLDKQPQHF.

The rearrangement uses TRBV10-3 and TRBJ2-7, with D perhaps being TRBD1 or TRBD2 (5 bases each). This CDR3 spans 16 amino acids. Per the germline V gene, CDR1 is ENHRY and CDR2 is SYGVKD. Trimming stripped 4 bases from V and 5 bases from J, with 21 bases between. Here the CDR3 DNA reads TGTGCCATCAGTGCTTTGGGGGTTTATTTGGAAAACGAGCAGTACTTC. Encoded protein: CAISALGVYLENEQYF.

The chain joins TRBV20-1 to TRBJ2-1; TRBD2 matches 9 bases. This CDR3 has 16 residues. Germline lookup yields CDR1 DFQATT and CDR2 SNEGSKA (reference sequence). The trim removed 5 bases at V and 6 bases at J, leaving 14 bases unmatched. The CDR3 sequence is CSAPPPAGGRGNEQFF. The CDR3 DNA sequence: TGCAGTGCTCCCCCTCCCGCGGGAGGGCGAGGCAATGAGCAGTTCTTC.

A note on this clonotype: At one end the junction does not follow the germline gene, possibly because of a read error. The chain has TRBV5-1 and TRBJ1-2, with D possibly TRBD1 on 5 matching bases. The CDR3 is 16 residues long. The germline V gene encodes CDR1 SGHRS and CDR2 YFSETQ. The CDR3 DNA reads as TGCGCCAGCAGCTTGGATTCTGGGGGACTCAACTGTGGCTACACCTTC. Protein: CASSLDSGGLNCGYTF.

CDR3 sequence reads: CASSEVRAATEAFF. The CDR3 nucleotides read TGCGCCAGCAGTGAGGTCAGGGCGGCCACTGAAGCTTTCTTT. The rearrangement links TRBV10-1 to TRBJ1-1; D possibly corresponds to TRBD1 (5 bases). CDR1 is WNHNN, CDR2 SYGVQD, per germline (reference sequence). The CDR3 is 14 amino acids. Trimming removed 2 bases from V and 4 bases from J, with 11 bases in between.

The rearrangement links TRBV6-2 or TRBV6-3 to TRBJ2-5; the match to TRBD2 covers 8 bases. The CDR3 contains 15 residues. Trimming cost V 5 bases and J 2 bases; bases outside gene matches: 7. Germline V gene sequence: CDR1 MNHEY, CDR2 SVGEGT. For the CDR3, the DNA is TGTGCCAGCAGTAGCGGGGGCCGGGGACAAGAGACCCAGTACTTC. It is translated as CASSSGGRGQETQYF.

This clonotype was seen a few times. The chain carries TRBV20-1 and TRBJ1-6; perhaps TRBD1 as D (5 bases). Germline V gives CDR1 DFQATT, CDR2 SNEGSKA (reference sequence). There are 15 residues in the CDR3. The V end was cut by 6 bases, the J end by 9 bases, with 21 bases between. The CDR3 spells CSAAFFRDQGSPLHF. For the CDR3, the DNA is TGCAGTGCCGCCTTTTTCCGGGACCAGGGTTCACCCCTCCACTTT.

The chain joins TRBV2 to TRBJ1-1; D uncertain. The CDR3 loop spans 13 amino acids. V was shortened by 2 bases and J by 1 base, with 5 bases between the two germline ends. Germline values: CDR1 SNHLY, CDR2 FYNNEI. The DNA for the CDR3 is TGTGCCAGCAGTGAACACCCGAACACTGAAGCTTTCTTT. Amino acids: CASSEHPNTEAFF.

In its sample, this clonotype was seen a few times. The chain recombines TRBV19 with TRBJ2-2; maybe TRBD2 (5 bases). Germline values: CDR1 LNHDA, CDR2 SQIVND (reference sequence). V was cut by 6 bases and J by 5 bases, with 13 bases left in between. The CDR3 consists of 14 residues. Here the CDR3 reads CASRLAGETGELFF. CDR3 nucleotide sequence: TGTGCCAGTAGGTTGGCTGGGGAGACCGGGGAGCTGTTTTTT.

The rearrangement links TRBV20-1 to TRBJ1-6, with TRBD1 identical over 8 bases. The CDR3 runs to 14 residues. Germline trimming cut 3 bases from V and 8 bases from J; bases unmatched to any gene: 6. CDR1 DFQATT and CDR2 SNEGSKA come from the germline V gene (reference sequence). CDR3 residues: CSARGQGADSPLHF. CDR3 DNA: TGCAGTGCTAGGGGTCAGGGGGCAGATTCACCCCTCCACTTT.

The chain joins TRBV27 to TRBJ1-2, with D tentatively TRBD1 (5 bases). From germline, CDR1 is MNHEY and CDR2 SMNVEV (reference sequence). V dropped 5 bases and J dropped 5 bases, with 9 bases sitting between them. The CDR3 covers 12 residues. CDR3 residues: CASSEGRYGYTF. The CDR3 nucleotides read TGTGCCAGCAGTGAGGGGCGGTATGGCTACACCTTC.

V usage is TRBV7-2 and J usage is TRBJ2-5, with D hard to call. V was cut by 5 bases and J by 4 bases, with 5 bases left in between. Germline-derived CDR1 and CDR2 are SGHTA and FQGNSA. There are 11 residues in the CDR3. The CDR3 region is CASSPSETQYF. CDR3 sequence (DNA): TGTGCCAGCAGCCCGTCAGAGACCCAGTACTTC.

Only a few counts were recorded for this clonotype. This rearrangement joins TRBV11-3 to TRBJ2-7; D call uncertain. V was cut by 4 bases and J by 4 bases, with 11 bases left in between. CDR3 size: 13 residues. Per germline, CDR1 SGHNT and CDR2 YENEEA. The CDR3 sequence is CASSSPREYEQYF. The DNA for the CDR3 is TGTGCCAGCAGCTCCCCGCGAGAGTACGAGCAGTACTTC. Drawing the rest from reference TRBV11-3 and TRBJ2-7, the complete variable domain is EAGVVQSPRYKIIEKKQPVAFWCNPISGHNTLYWYLQNLGQGPELLIRYENEEAVDDSQLPKDRFSAERLKGVDSTLKIQPAELGDSAVYLCASSSPREYEQYFGPGTRLTVT.

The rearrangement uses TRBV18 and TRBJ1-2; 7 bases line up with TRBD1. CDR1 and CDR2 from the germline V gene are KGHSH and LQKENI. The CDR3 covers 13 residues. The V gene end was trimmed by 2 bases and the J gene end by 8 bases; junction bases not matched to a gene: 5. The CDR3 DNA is TGTGCCAGCTCACCAACCGGACAGGAGGGCTACACCTTC. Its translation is CASSPTGQEGYTF.